The 30 T cell receptor beta chains listed next were all sequenced from one sample in a study of patients and donors after allogeneic stem cell transplantation. One entry per CDR3 protein, called by TCRdb with MiXCR from the RT-PCR reads. The repertoire holds about a million distinct CDR3 sequences, over 15% seen once, with roughly 6% in the top ten. Material for sequencing was blood, either unsorted or a sorted T cell fraction (not recorded which). These TCRs come from a human donor who was either an allogeneic HSCT recipient or a stem cell or donor lymphocyte infusion donor (not recorded which). It is not recorded whose cells these are; they may come from a transplant donor.

This clonotype was seen only once. The chain recombines TRBV11-2 with TRBJ2-2; the match to TRBD1 covers 7 bases. Unmatched junction bases numbered 8, after V lost 5 bases and J lost 8 bases. The CDR3 length is 14 residues. Germline V gene lookup returns CDR1 SGHAT and CDR2 FQNNGV. The CDR3 reads CASSPRDSWGELFF. The DNA for the CDR3 is TGTGCCAGCAGCCCCAGGGACAGTTGGGGGGAGCTGTTTTTT.

The chain employs TRBV20-1 and TRBJ2-5; D might be TRBD2 (6 bases). There are 13 residues in the CDR3. The V gene's germline CDR1 is DFQATT and CDR2 SNEGSKA (reference sequence). The CDR3 is CSAEGGSKETQYF. The CDR3 DNA reads TGCAGCGCCGAGGGAGGCAGTAAAGAGACCCAGTACTTC.

V gene TRBV13 combines with J gene TRBJ2-7, with D maybe TRBD1 (5 bases). This CDR3 has 14 amino acids. In germline, CDR1 is PRHDT, CDR2 FYEKMQ (reference sequence). V was shortened by 1 base and J by 5 bases, with 12 bases between the two germline ends. DNA for the CDR3: TGTGCCAGCAGCTTAGAAGGCAGGGTTCACGAGCAGTACTTC. This encodes CASSLEGRVHEQYF.

Many counts were recorded for this clonotype. The V and J genes are TRBV20-1 and TRBJ1-1, with TRBD1 matching 7 bases. The germline V gene has CDR1 DFQATT and CDR2 SNEGSKA (reference sequence). The CDR3 is 12 amino acids. With 5 bases clipped from V and 4 bases from J, the junction kept 4 bases outside the gene matches. The CDR3 loop reads CSALRQGTEAFF. CDR3 nucleotide sequence: TGCAGTGCTCTACGACAGGGCACTGAAGCTTTCTTT.

This clonotype was picked up many times. This chain uses TRBV4-1 with TRBJ2-7, with D possibly matching TRBD2 (5 bases). The CDR3 runs 12 residues. Trimming shortened V by 4 bases and J by 5 bases, and 9 bases separated the two germline ends. CDR1 is MGHRA and CDR2 is YSYEKL in the germline V gene. The DNA for the CDR3 is TGCGCCAGCAGCCCGAGGGCCGACGAGCAGTACTTC. Translated, it gives CASSPRADEQYF.

CDR3 in DNA: TGCGCCAGCAGTGGGTCCGGCACTGAAGCTTTCTTT. It specifies CASSGSGTEAFF. This rearrangement joins TRBV4-3 to TRBJ1-1; D is ambiguous. Trimming left V 6 bases short and J 4 bases short, with 9 bases between. The germline gives CDR1 LGHNA, CDR2 YSLEER. CDR3 length: 12 residues.

The rearrangement uses TRBV9 and TRBJ2-7; 10 bases line up with TRBD2. Germline assignment: CDR1 SGDLS and CDR2 YYNGEE. The CDR3 sequence is 16 residues long. Trimming at V came to 0 bases and at J to 6 bases, leaving 9 bases not matched to a gene. The CDR3, as DNA: TGTGCCAGCAGCGTAGTTCCAGCGGGAGGGCCTTCCGAGCAGTACTTC. This sequence encodes CASSVVPAGGPSEQYF.

The sample holds a few counts of this clonotype. J is TRBJ1-1 and V is TRBV7-3; tentative D call: TRBD1 (5 bases). CDR3 size: 15 residues. From germline, CDR1 is SGHTA and CDR2 FQGTGA. V gave up 5 bases and J gave up 1 base, with 14 bases separating them. The CDR3 coding sequence is TGTGCCAGCAGCCCCCAGGGCCGCTCGAACACTGAAGCTTTCTTT. It translates to CASSPQGRSNTEAFF.

The J gene is TRBJ1-2, the V gene TRBV27, with D unclear. CDR1 MNHEY and CDR2 SMNVEV come from the germline V gene (reference sequence). Trimming removed 1 base from V and 4 bases from J, with 10 bases in between. The CDR3 runs to 14 residues. The CDR3 here is CASSLYGDSYGYTF. The CDR3 DNA sequence: TGTGCCAGCAGTTTATACGGGGATTCCTATGGCTACACCTTC.

The rearrangement joins TRBV18 to TRBJ2-5, with TRBD2 as a possible D gene (6 bases). The germline CDR1 and CDR2 sequences are KGHSH and LQKENI. V was trimmed by 4 bases and J by 5 bases, leaving 14 bases between them. The CDR3 is 14 amino acids. CDR3 coding DNA: TGTGCCAGCTCACTCACAGCGGGTCCCGAGACCCAGTACTTC. Protein product: CASSLTAGPETQYF.

This clonotype was recorded at least ten times. Here the CDR3 reads CSVRVQETQYF. Here the CDR3 DNA reads TGCAGCGTAAGAGTTCAAGAGACCCAGTACTTC. The chain couples TRBV29-1 to TRBJ2-5; D ambiguous. Germline lookup yields CDR1 SQVTM and CDR2 ANQGSEA. Between the trimmed V and J ends, which lost 6 bases and 2 bases, there was a span of 7 bases. CDR3 length: 11 amino acids.

This clonotype occurred a few times. This sequence joins TRBV20-1 and TRBJ2-2; D not resolved. Per germline, CDR1 DFQATT and CDR2 SNEGSKA (reference sequence). Trimming took off 3 bases at V and 1 base at J, with 9 bases between the two ends. The CDR3 totals 14 residues. The CDR3 DNA sequence: TGCAGTGCTAGCCCGAGAGGGAACACCGGGGAGCTGTTTTTT. This codes for CSASPRGNTGELFF.

The chain uses TRBV13 and TRBJ2-5; the D gene is possibly TRBD2 (5 bases). V lost 8 bases, J lost 5 bases, and 12 bases lay in between. The CDR3 extends over 12 amino acids. Germline V gives CDR1 PRHDT, CDR2 FYEKMQ (reference sequence). The CDR3 protein is CASSEGTETQYF. CDR3 bases: TGTGCCAGCTCTGAGGGTACGGAGACCCAGTACTTC.

This clonotype turned up a few times. The genes are TRBV7-2 and TRBJ1-5, with D uncertain. Trimming pared 5 bases from V and 6 bases from J, leaving 11 bases between. The CDR3 spans 13 residues. Germline V gene data show CDR1 as SGHTA and CDR2 as FQGNSA. Here the CDR3 reads CASSPRRAQPQHF. CDR3 DNA: TGTGCCAGCAGCCCCAGGAGGGCTCAGCCCCAGCATTTT.

This clonotype was observed a few times. The V and J genes are TRBV7-3 and TRBJ2-2; D not resolved. This CDR3 is built from 14 residues. The germline V and J ends were trimmed by 1 base and 3 bases, with 6 bases remaining between them. In germline, CDR1 is SGHTA, CDR2 FQGTGA. The CDR3 nucleotides are TGTGCCAGCAGCTTAAATGTAGACACCGGGGAGCTGTTTTTT. Amino acid sequence: CASSLNVDTGELFF.

This clonotype occurred a few times. The junction departs from the called germline gene at one end, perhaps through a read error. The chain recombines TRBV7-7 with TRBJ2-5; D gene unclear. The CDR3 contains 15 residues. Germline V lookup: CDR1 SSHAT, CDR2 FNYEAQ (reference sequence). CDR3 region: CASSPGSLVWETQYF. The CDR3, as DNA: TGTGCTAGCAGCCCAGGTAGCCTTGTTTGGGAGACCCAGTACTTC.

There are many counts of this clonotype. The rearrangement uses TRBV10-3 and TRBJ1-3; D is undetermined. This CDR3 has 14 residues. The V end was cut by 8 bases, the J end by 0 bases, with 11 bases between. Germline V lookup: CDR1 ENHRY, CDR2 SYGVKD. The CDR3 nucleotides read TGTGCCATCGGCGTTTCCCTCTCTGGAAACACCATATATTTT. It codes for CAIGVSLSGNTIYF.

This rearrangement joins TRBV7-9 to TRBJ2-7, with a possible D match to TRBD1 (6 bases). Germline values: CDR1 SEHNR, CDR2 FQNEAQ (reference sequence). The ends were cut back, 3 bases at V and 5 bases at J, with 17 bases in the middle. The CDR3 covers 15 residues. The CDR3 DNA follows: TGTGCCAGCAGCTTTTTACAGGGCCTTTGGGACGAGCAGTACTTC. As protein: CASSFLQGLWDEQYF.

Ten or more counts support this clonotype. V usage is TRBV12-3 or TRBV12-4 and J usage is TRBJ1-5; 9 bases align to TRBD1. There are 15 residues in the CDR3. Germline trimming cut 4 bases from V and 6 bases from J; bases unmatched to any gene: 7. The CDR3, as DNA: TGTGCCAGCAGTTCGGGACAGGGCCAAGGTCAGCCCCAGCATTTT. Translating it yields CASSSGQGQGQPQHF.

The table lists this clonotype with a few counts. The chain has TRBV5-1 and TRBJ1-2; D is unresolved. Trimming took 2 bases from V and 5 from J, leaving 19 bases between them. The V gene's germline CDR1 is SGHRS and CDR2 YFSETQ. The CDR3 totals 16 residues. CDR3 amino acids: CASSLGLTPVEYGYTF. In DNA, the CDR3 is TGCGCCAGCAGCTTAGGACTCACCCCGGTGGAATATGGCTACACCTTC.

In its sample, this clonotype was seen a few times. The chain couples TRBV7-3 to TRBJ2-7; TRBD1 matches 7 bases. V trimming: 0 bases; J trimming: 2 bases; junction bases outside the gene matches: 10. The germline CDR1 and CDR2 sequences are SGHTA and FQGTGA. There are 17 residues in the CDR3. The CDR3 sequence is CASSLTATGPLAYEQYF. The CDR3 DNA reads as TGTGCCAGCAGCTTAACAGCGACAGGGCCCCTCGCCTACGAGCAGTACTTC. Full variable domain (missing parts from reference TRBV7-3 and TRBJ2-7): GAGVSQTPSNKVTEKGKYVELRCDPISGHTALYWYRQSLGQGPEFLIYFQGTGAADDSGLPNDRFFAVRPEGSVSTLKIQRTERGDSAVYLCASSLTATGPLAYEQYFGPGTRLTVT.

A few counts support this clonotype. CDR3 in amino acids: CASTPEGGDGYTF. CDR3 DNA: TGCGCCAGCACCCCGGAAGGGGGTGATGGCTACACCTTC. This chain uses TRBV5-1 with TRBJ1-2; possibly TRBD1 for D (6 bases). Trimming left V 6 bases short and J 6 bases short, with 15 bases between. This CDR3 has 13 residues. From germline, CDR1 is SGHRS and CDR2 YFSETQ.

The chain carries TRBV7-3 and TRBJ2-1; 10 bases are shared with TRBD2. V was clipped by 5 bases and J by 5 bases; unmatched bases: 3. This CDR3 is built from 14 residues. Germline values: CDR1 SGHTA, CDR2 FQGTGA. The CDR3 region is CASSQAGGHNEQFF. CDR3 nucleotides: TGTGCCAGCAGCCAAGCGGGGGGGCACAATGAGCAGTTCTTC. The variable domain in full, completed from reference TRBV7-3 and TRBJ2-1, reads GAGVSQTPSNKVTEKGKYVELRCDPISGHTALYWYRQSLGQGPEFLIYFQGTGAADDSGLPNDRFFAVRPEGSVSTLKIQRTERGDSAVYLCASSQAGGHNEQFFGPGTRLTVL.

The CDR3 protein is CASSGGIGRDRETTDTQYF. The CDR3 coding sequence is TGTGCCAGCAGTGGAGGGATCGGACGCGATCGCGAAACCACAGATACGCAGTATTTT. The chain joins TRBV2 to TRBJ2-3; D is perhaps TRBD2 (5 bases). Germline V gene data show CDR1 as SNHLY and CDR2 as FYNNEI. V was pared by 4 bases and J by 2 bases, with 25 bases between. This CDR3 is 19 amino acids long.

This clonotype was picked up one time. The J gene is TRBJ1-6, the V gene TRBV6-5; 12 nucleotides agree with TRBD1. CDR3 size: 18 residues. In germline, CDR1 is MNHEY, CDR2 SVGAGI. J gave up 8 bases and V 2 bases, and 10 bases lay outside the gene matches. The CDR3 sequence: CASSYTGTGGRGDSPLHF. CDR3 nucleotides: TGTGCCAGCAGTTACACTGGGACAGGGGGCCGTGGGGATTCACCCCTCCACTTT.

A few counts support this clonotype. This sequence joins TRBV10-3 and TRBJ1-5; D possibly corresponds to TRBD1 (6 bases). Per the germline V gene, CDR1 is ENHRY and CDR2 is SYGVKD. The CDR3 covers 17 residues. The V end lost 3 bases, the J end lost 0 bases, and 15 bases lay between the germline ends. The CDR3 spells CAISEIRTVNSNQPQHF. CDR3 coding DNA: TGTGCCATCAGTGAAATAAGGACAGTTAATAGCAATCAGCCCCAGCATTTT.

This sequence joins TRBV5-1 and TRBJ2-7; 7 bases agree with TRBD2. Per germline, CDR1 SGHRS and CDR2 YFSETQ. V dropped 4 bases and J dropped 0; count of bases not matched to a gene: 10. The CDR3 consists of 16 residues. CDR3 sequence reads: CASSPEGAGLSYEQYF. In DNA, the CDR3 is TGCGCCAGCAGCCCGGAAGGAGCGGGGCTCTCCTACGAGCAGTACTTC.

The rearrangement uses TRBV5-1 and TRBJ2-1; 9 positions match TRBD2. V dropped 3 bases and J dropped 4; count of bases not matched to a gene: 5. The CDR3 has 15 amino acids. CDR1 SGHRS and CDR2 YFSETQ come from the germline V gene. DNA for the CDR3: TGCGCCAGCAGCTCCTCTAGCGGGGTGTACAATGAGCAGTTCTTC. Its translation is CASSSSSGVYNEQFF.

The V and J genes are TRBV4-1 and TRBJ2-2, with D possibly TRBD2 on 7 matching bases. Germline loops: CDR1 MGHRA, CDR2 YSYEKL. CDR3 length: 16 amino acids. The V gene lost 5 bases and the J gene lost 0 bases, with 13 bases spanning the gap. CDR3 sequence reads: CASSRGEGSNTGELFF. In DNA form, the CDR3 reads TGCGCCAGCAGCAGGGGGGAGGGTTCGAACACCGGGGAGCTGTTTTTT.

In its sample, this clonotype was seen many times. The V gene is TRBV10-3, the J gene TRBJ2-7; 8 bases map to TRBD2. Unmatched junction bases numbered 1, after V lost 6 bases and J lost 0 bases. This CDR3 has 13 amino acids. CDR1 ENHRY and CDR2 SYGVKD come from the germline V gene. The CDR3 DNA follows: TGTGCCATCAGCGGGAGGGCCTCCTACGAGCAGTACTTC. Encoded protein: CAISGRASYEQYF.